These T cell receptor beta chains were read from a single sample in a study of blood T cell repertoires in COVID-19. Only in-frame clones appear in the TCRdb table, and some are missing; sequencing was by immunoSEQ multiplex PCR. The sample consists of hundreds of thousands of clones, 75% to 85% of them appearing once. Sequenced material: peripheral blood. These receptors were obtained from an elderly woman with COVID-19, enrolled during active disease. Each CDR3 is given with its conserved first and last residue. The order of the fields is D gene, V gene, clone size, J gene, CDR3 protein, CDR3 DNA. D genes are given only for firm matches. The size entry is marked missing in some rows and otherwise reads once, few, many or a size class.

d_call: -; v_call: TRBV27; clone_size: -; j_call: TRBJ1-2; cdr3_aa: CASSFGREVGYTF; cdr3_nt: TGTGCCAGCAGTTTCGGCAGGGAGGTTGGCTACACCTTC
d_call: -; v_call: TRBV28; clone_size: -; j_call: TRBJ1-2; cdr3_aa: CASSFWTTMYYGYTF; cdr3_nt: TGTGCCAGCAGTTTCTGGACAACCATGTACTATGGCTACACCTTC
d_call: -; v_call: TRBV2; clone_size: -; j_call: TRBJ2-7; cdr3_aa: CASTVLREREQYF; cdr3_nt: TGTGCCAGCACAGTCTTGAGGGAGAGGGAGCAGTACTTC
d_call: -; v_call: TRBV4-1; clone_size: -; j_call: TRBJ2-3; cdr3_aa: CASSPYLTDTQYF; cdr3_nt: TGCGCCAGCAGCCCCTACCTCACAGATACGCAGTATTTT
d_call: TRBD2; v_call: TRBV18; clone_size: once; j_call: TRBJ2-1; cdr3_aa: CASSPGTSSYNEQFF; cdr3_nt: TGTGCCAGCTCACCAGGGACTAGCTCCTACAATGAGCAGTTCTTC
d_call: -; v_call: TRBV27; clone_size: -; j_call: TRBJ2-4; cdr3_aa: CASSVGAGAKNIQYF; cdr3_nt: TGTGCCAGCAGTGTTGGGGCAGGGGCGAAAAACATTCAGTACTTC
d_call: -; v_call: TRBV5-4; clone_size: -; j_call: TRBJ2-1; cdr3_aa: CASSLGGSHWNEQFF; cdr3_nt: TGTGCCAGCAGCCTAGGTGGCAGCCATTGGAATGAGCAGTTCTTC
d_call: -; v_call: TRBV10-3; clone_size: few; j_call: TRBJ1-3; cdr3_aa: CAIKEALSGNTIYF; cdr3_nt: TGTGCCATCAAAGAGGCCCTCTCTGGAAACACCATATATTTT
d_call: TRBD1; v_call: TRBV7-9; clone_size: -; j_call: TRBJ1-2; cdr3_aa: CASSLAGQGVKGYTF; cdr3_nt: TGTGCCAGCAGCTTAGCGGGACAGGGGGTGAAGGGCTACACCTTC
d_call: TRBD2; v_call: TRBV11-1; clone_size: -; j_call: TRBJ2-7; cdr3_aa: CASSRTSGPYEQYF; cdr3_nt: TGTGCCAGCAGCCGGACTAGCGGTCCCTACGAGCAGTACTTC
d_call: TRBD2; v_call: TRBV7-3; clone_size: -; j_call: TRBJ2-5; cdr3_aa: CASSLGTSGGVWETQYF; cdr3_nt: TGTGCCAGCAGCTTAGGAACTAGCGGGGGAGTTTGGGAGACCCAGTACTTC